Following are 12 T cell receptor beta chains from one sample sequenced in a study of T cell responses to AZD1222 COVID-19 vaccine. Measured with immunoSEQ multiplex PCR; TCRdb has only the in-frame clones, and not every one. Here the sample spans under 150,000 clones, approximately 91% being singletons. The sequences come from peripheral blood, collected on day 0 of AZD1222 vaccination. All receptors derive from an adult in good health.

This chain joins TRBV13 and TRBJ2-7, with 7 bases identical to TRBD1. Germline-derived CDR1 and CDR2 are PRHDT and FYEKMQ (reference sequence). This CDR3 comprises 20 residues. V was pared by 4 bases and J by 2 bases, with 23 bases of the junction left unmatched. The CDR3 is CASSSLSTTPTGERTYEQYF. CDR3 in DNA: TGTGCCAGCAGCTCCCTCTCGACGACACCTACAGGGGAGCGGACCTACGAGCAGTACTTC.

The genes are TRBV21-1 and TRBJ1-5; the table assigns TRBD1, which was not confirmed against the DNA. TRBV21-1 is recorded as a pseudogene. The CDR3 loop spans 20 amino acids. The CDR3 sequence is CASSKVPQGQGQGARQPQHF. CDR3 in DNA: TGTGCCAGCAGCAAAGTCCCCCAAGGTCAGGGACAGGGGGCTAGGCAGCCCCAGCATTTT.

V gene TRBV19 combines with J gene TRBJ1-1, with D perhaps TRBD1 (6 bases). Trimming left V 7 bases short and J 2 bases short, with 17 bases between. Germline CDR1 is LNHDA and CDR2 is SQIVND (reference sequence). The CDR3 sequence is 15 residues long. DNA for the CDR3: TGTGCCAGTATAATGGCCGGGGGCGCTAACACTGAAGCTTTCTTT. The encoded protein is CASIMAGGANTEAFF.

CDR3 region: CASSPPGQGRETQYF. In DNA, the CDR3 is TGTGCCAGCTCACCGCCGGGACAAGGGCGAGAGACCCAGTACTTC. V is TRBV18 and J is TRBJ2-5; perhaps TRBD1 as D (6 bases). This CDR3 contains 15 residues. The V gene's germline CDR1 is KGHSH and CDR2 LQKENI. The V and J ends lost 3 bases and 4 bases respectively, with 15 bases between them.

This clone was seen a single time. The chain links TRBV28 to TRBJ2-2; maybe TRBD2 (7 bases). V was shortened by 6 bases and J by 5 bases, with 22 bases between the two germline ends. CDR3 length equals 17 residues. In germline, CDR1 is MDHEN, CDR2 SYDVKM. In DNA, the CDR3 is TGTGCCAGCAGACCCCCCCGGGGAGGGGGACGGACCGGGGAGCTGTTTTTT. Its translation is CASRPPRGGGRTGELFF.

The chain is built from TRBV7-2 and TRBJ2-3; 7 nucleotides agree with TRBD2. This CDR3 has 15 amino acids. Germline CDR1 SGHTA, CDR2 FQGNSA. Unmatched junction bases numbered 9, after V lost 5 bases and J lost 4 bases. The CDR3 sequence is CASSLQAGSADTQYF. CDR3 DNA sequence: TGTGCCAGCAGCCTCCAAGCGGGGAGCGCAGATACGCAGTATTTT.

V gene TRBV23-1 combines with J gene TRBJ2-5, with a tentative D call TRBD2 (6 bases). TRBV23-1 is flagged as an ORF with uncertain function. The length of the CDR3 is 14 residues. V lost 0 bases to trimming and J lost 1 base, with 6 bases between them. CDR3 amino acids: CASSQSSGQETQYF. The DNA of the CDR3 is TGCGCCAGCAGTCAATCTAGCGGCCAAGAGACCCAGTACTTC.

This chain joins TRBV28 and TRBJ1-6, with TRBD1 matching over 8 bases. Germline assignment: CDR1 MDHEN and CDR2 SYDVKM. The trim removed 5 bases at V and 7 bases at J, leaving 7 bases unmatched. The CDR3 covers 15 residues. For the CDR3, the DNA is TGTGCCAGCAGTCCATGGGACAGGTACAATTCACCCCTCCACTTT. Its translation is CASSPWDRYNSPLHF.

V gene TRBV14 combines with J gene TRBJ1-1, with 8 positions matching TRBD1. From germline, CDR1 is SGHDN and CDR2 FVKESK. This CDR3 region has 15 residues. V was pared by 4 bases and J by 2 bases, with 6 bases of the junction left unmatched. In DNA form, the CDR3 reads TGTGCCAGCAGCCTGGCCCAGGGGGCAAACACTGAAGCTTTCTTT. Amino acids: CASSLAQGANTEAFF.

This clone was picked up one time. The gene calls are TRBV14 and TRBJ1-1; 8 positions agree with TRBD1. The germline V gene encodes CDR1 SGHDN and CDR2 FVKESK. With 0 bases clipped from V and 7 bases from J, the junction kept 10 bases outside the gene matches. The CDR3 runs 16 residues. The CDR3 here is CASSQDRTGFIDEAFF. The CDR3 nucleotides are TGTGCCAGCAGCCAAGATCGGACAGGGTTTATTGATGAAGCTTTCTTT.

The V gene is TRBV9, the J gene TRBJ2-2, with 12 bases matching TRBD2. Germline CDR1 and CDR2: SGDLS and YYNGEE. Trimming removed 3 bases from V and 3 bases from J; junction bases left unmatched: 9. The CDR3 is 18 residues long. As DNA, the CDR3 is TGTGCCAGCAGCGCAGGTCTAGCGGGAGGGCCCGACACCGGGGAGCTGTTTTTT. Translating gives CASSAGLAGGPDTGELFF.

This rearrangement joins TRBV2 to TRBJ1-5; D is unclear. The germline V gene has CDR1 SNHLY and CDR2 FYNNEI. V lost 4 bases and J 4 bases, leaving 14 bases between the germline ends. This CDR3 region has 15 residues. The CDR3 region has the DNA TGTGCCAGCAGTGGGACGAACATAGGGAATCAGCCCCAGCATTTT. As protein: CASSGTNIGNQPQHF.